The TCR beta chain under discussion was sequenced for a study of low-dose radiotherapy and immunotherapy resistance in tumors. The length of the CDR3 is 24 amino acids, counting both ends. Germline values: CDR1 MDHEN, CDR2 SYDVKM. In regard to this clonotype: The DNA is omitted, as the CDR3 cannot be located on it reliably, and the CDR3 follows TCRdb's listing.

With TRAV- and TRBV-specific primers, first-strand cDNA was made, covering the alpha and beta chains. TCRs underwent about 22 PCR cycles of amplification with a constant-region primer and V-primer adapter. Each CDR3 protein gets one entry after TCRdb re-called the reads with MiXCR. The sample includes 45,000 or so distinct CDR3 sequences, around 25% of them seen just once. As for time point: after trial treatment. Noted treatment: LDRT plus nivolumab, ipilimumab, low-dose cyclophosphamide and aspirin (RACIN trial). This TCR was recovered from a male donor with prostate cancer. This chain uses TRBV28 with TRBJ2-3; the DNA was not compared with TRBD1, the D call given in the table. Here the sequenced sample was PBMCs, taken after low-dose radiotherapy plus immunotherapy. The CDR3 region is CASSLPGTESYEQYFGPGTDTQYF.